The source of this T cell receptor beta chain is a study of neurological immune-mediated disorders. Each CDR3 protein is one row after TCRdb ran MiXCR on the 5' RACE reads. The repertoire holds around 18,000 distinct CDR3 sequences, 27% seen once, with roughly 34% in the top ten. Sequenced input: PBMCs. The receptor was isolated from a man in his fifties or sixties with HTLV-1-associated myelopathy (HAM/TSP).

CDR3 in DNA: TGCGCCAGCAGCGGATCCGGGACAGACTATTCACCCCTCCACTTT. This translates into CASSGSGTDYSPLHF. The V gene is TRBV5-1, the J gene TRBJ1-6; 7 nucleotides align to TRBD1. CDR1 and CDR2 from the germline V gene are SGHRS and YFSETQ. CDR3 length equals 15 residues. With V trimmed by 4 bases and J by 8 bases, 9 bases remained unmatched.